One T cell receptor (beta chain) is described in this entry. No cognate antigen has been identified for it. It has no much larger one-base neighbor in the sample; base qualities were not kept. The cohort comprised hundreds of healthy bone marrow donors. At the time of sampling, every cohort member was nominally healthy, though immune exposures that went unrecorded were likely present. The donor tested CMV seronegative and was one of the 352 seronegative cohort members. A peripheral blood sample was collected from each donor, and TCR beta sequencing was performed on peripheral blood mononuclear cells. Genomic DNA was extracted from the blood cell samples with the Qiagen DNeasy Blood Extraction Kit. The entry originates in a study of cytomegalovirus exposure and HLA in healthy donors listed by TCRdb under 2017. General notes on the study: In an earlier analysis of under 600 of the donors, 250 to 350 Gb of sequence data and 90 million to 130 million unique TCR beta sequences from some 170 million T cells were reported. An early release covering around 630 HLA-typed donors comprised around 300 gigabases of sequencing data and 85 million or so unique TCR sequences. Of the roughly 400 genotyped donors, approximately 82% fell in the genetic ancestry cluster associated with self-reported Caucasian donors. The study was designed to test whether signatures of past pathogen exposure could be identified by cataloging public T cell receptors. The study profiled the T cell repertoires of under 700 subjects by immunosequencing and related them to cytomegalovirus serostatus. Along with the approximately 700-subject first cohort, a separate validation cohort of over a hundred different subjects was used. The study combined high-throughput TCR immunosequencing, statistical association of individual TCRs with disease status, and machine learning to predict cytomegalovirus infection status. In a later analysis, previously published TCR beta repertoires from more than 500 donors were re-analyzed and high-resolution HLA genotyping was added so that TCR occurrence patterns could be studied. In the later analysis, no new phenotypic data were used to find candidate immune exposures; instead, reliance was placed on TCR beta sequences and their occurrence across donors. An earlier analysis of fewer than 750 of the donors used high-throughput TCR beta sequencing to judge whether each TCR beta V gene segment behaved as functional or pseudogenic. Donor age, sex, ethnicity and CMV serostatus were compiled together with the repertoire data. Genome-wide SNP genotypes for about 65% of the roughly 670 donors were used in a later genetic analysis, which treated that subset as a discovery cohort. All discovery cohort repertoires had been generated using a single sequencing platform. Class I and class II HLA loci were covered by the typing at four-digit resolution. Typing coverage differed by locus: A, B, C, DRB1 and DQB1 were typed in about 629-630 donors, DQA1 in 500 to 550, DPA1 in around 610, and DPB1 in around 440. Roughly 5 DR-DQ haplotypes were handled as single units for association and clustering, since linkage in the cohort was strong. Among roughly 400 genotyped donors of the cohort, an average of around 250,000 unique TCR beta nucleotide sequences was sequenced per donor, of which 15% to 20% were non-productive. Broader findings and caveats from the paper: In an earlier analysis of around 600 of the donors, most TCR beta V segments appeared in productive rearrangements about 90% or about 30% of the time, broadly matching IMGT annotations. Because counts were too low, some 17 rarely observed V segments, including chromosome 9 orphons, were excluded from the earlier analysis of around 640 of the donors. A further reported finding was that TCR beta sequences accurately predicted the HLA-A and HLA-B alleles for most subjects in the first cohort. Cytomegalovirus status was reported to be diagnosed by the classifier with high specificity and sensitivity in both the original and validation cohorts. In a later analysis, the rate of TCR association differed among HLA loci, with DRB1 alleles having the most associated TCRs and HLA-C alleles having the fewest. Presence/absence analyses assumed roughly uniform sequencing depth across donors, an assumption that may not hold. Compared with equally common non-associated chains, HLA-associated TCR beta chains in a later analysis were more clonally expanded and had lower generation probabilities. A later genetic analysis reported fewer N-insertions in productive TCRs among donors in an Asian-associated ancestry cluster than the approximately 700-donor mean. When HLA alleles, especially DR and DQ, strongly co-occurred, attributing TCR associations to individual alleles was difficult. Three of the identified cytomegalovirus-associated TCR beta chains were confirmed in vitro to be specific for cytomegalovirus antigens. Specific HLA alleles were associated with 15,000 to 20,000 TCR beta sequences at a false discovery rate of 0.05 in a later analysis. Correlated functional status among segregating V segments might reflect linkage disequilibrium, but an unknown experimental factor could not be ruled out. The cohort was sequenced for TCR beta chains only, and without alpha or paired-chain data the features that could be detected were limited. A later genetic analysis associated a missense DCLRE1C variant with V-gene and J-gene trimming of TCR beta chains, and an independent cohort replicated the association. A later analysis reported that several top co-occurrence clusters appeared linked to parvovirus B19, influenza, CMV and Epstein-Barr virus. Because HLA typing was missing for some donors at each locus, association tests included only the typed subset. Because the 87-base-pair reads could not distinguish some IMGT-functional V segments, including TRBV6-2 and TRBV6-3, those segments were excluded. The study listed 164 TCR beta chains as associated with cytomegalovirus. According to the authors, the approach could potentially be generalized to other disease states and immunological phenotypes. A later analysis found that most CMV-associated TCR beta chains appeared HLA-restricted, with HLA associations seemingly driven largely by CMV exposure. Immune exposure information for the cohort was limited to CMV serostatus. While some public TCRs were present in many individuals, most TCR sequences turned up only very rarely across donors. A cluster of highly shared sequence variants was judged likely to be a technical artifact of the sequencing pipeline.

The CDR3, from cysteine to phenylalanine, totals 14 residues. Of the read, only the CDR3 DNA is kept; its 42 bases are in frame from base 1. The junction shows trimming of 0 bases on V and 3 bases on J, plus 11 bases between the germline ends. The germline V gene yields SQVTM for CDR1 and ANQGSEA for CDR2. Receptor amplification or capture employed the immunoSEQ multiplex PCR assay. The multiplex PCR relied on a mix of 60 forward primers for TCR Vbeta segments and 13 reverse primers for TCR Jbeta segments. The CDR3 region of rearranged TCR beta genes was amplified from genomic DNA by a multiplex PCR assay. The Illumina HiSeq System was used to sequence the amplified TCR beta libraries as 87-base-pair reads. As for how the authors treated the data: In a later analysis, 77 million or so unique TCR beta chains were counted across the roughly 700 repertoires, and roughly 10 million of these chains were shared by at least two donors. A nearest-neighbor algorithm error-corrected the raw reads and collapsed the reads into unique sequences, merging closely related sequences to remove PCR and sequencing errors. Alignment of CDR3 sequences to IMGT reference sequences was used to assign V, D and J gene segments. Each retained sequence needed at least a six-nucleotide match to both a V gene segment and a J gene segment. Rearrangements were called productive when the CDR3 lacked stop codons and stayed in frame with V and J; all others were non-productive. CDR3 was defined by IMGT convention, running from the second conserved V-encoded cysteine to the conserved J-encoded phenylalanine. The earlier analysis of 587 of the donors excluded any sequence lacking an unambiguous match to a single V gene segment. In an earlier analysis of several hundred of the donors, V segments were called functional above 56.7% productive rearrangements and were called segregating when the between-donor standard deviation exceeded 5%. A statistical classification framework was built to diagnose cytomegalovirus status from the catalog of TCR beta chain sequences. In a later analysis, V and J genes were assigned by comparing TCR nucleotide sequences against IMGT/GENE-DB human TR gene sequences. The TCRdist pipeline was used in a later analysis to assign CDR3 sequences and most-parsimonious VDJ recombination scenarios. A later analysis defined each TCR beta chain by its CDR3 amino acid sequence plus V-gene family, and excluded reads lacking a unique V-gene family. To address suspected cross-contamination and a sequencing artifact, a later analysis removed several hundred highly shared, low-generation-probability nucleotide sequences. In a later analysis, a clonal expansion index was calculated for each public chain from normalized within-repertoire ranks of inferred template counts. In a later analysis, generation probabilities were computed using a VDJ recombination model fitted to out-of-frame rearrangements, and the results were checked against IGoR. A later analysis scored TCR-TCR, TCR-HLA and TCR-CMV co-occurrence with hypergeometric tests, applying a repertoire-size bias correction to TCR pairs. To estimate false discovery rates, a later analysis permuted the HLA or CMV assignments 20 times. In a later analysis, co-occurring TCRs were grouped using DBSCAN, and TCRdist sequence similarity was added for clustering within HLA-allele-positive subsets. Co-occurrence clustering excluded repertoires with fewer than 30,000 or more than 120,000 public chains, plus five with anomalous nucleotide sharing. Not all clones reach the TCRdb copy of this immuneACCESS table, which keeps in-frame sequences only. Checked studies attribute under half of the gap to unresolved V genes and leave the rest unexplained. V and J calls and clone size are copied from that table; D and trimming were computed from the DNA. This sample gives around 130,000 clones in total; roughly 79% of them show up just once. The top ten clonotypes cover approximately 3% of the sample.

The receptor comes from a boy younger than 10 in good health and CMV-seronegative. In this chain, TRBV29-1 is recombined with TRBJ1-2; TRBD1 might be the D gene, on 5 matching bases. Sequences were obtained from PBMCs. CDR3 protein: CSVEDKGRDYGYTF. DNA sequence: TGCAGCGTTGAAGATAAGGGGAGGGACTATGGCTACACCTTC.